Detailed here is one T cell receptor (beta chain). This specimen belongs to a study of regulatory T cells in long-lasting Graves disease. Per germline, CDR1 LGHDT and CDR2 YNNKEL (reference sequence). CDR3 size: 15 residues. Trimming removed 0 bases from V and 0 bases from J; junction bases left unmatched: 2. Arm-PCR of CDR3 regions and iRepertoire HTBI primers were used to build TCR beta libraries. TCRdb reprocessed the multiplex PCR reads with MiXCR, giving one entry per CDR3 protein. The profile shows about 420,000 distinct CDR3 sequences, 23% of them singletons. Time point denoted: persistent/refractory GD, antithyroid drugs over 5 years with positive TRAb. Making the TCR library involved RNA that had been extracted from PBMCs. A nine-milliliter sample of peripheral blood was drawn into EDTA tubes.

J is TRBJ2-7 and V is TRBV3-1; 7 bases line up with TRBD1. The sequence was collected from a female donor with Graves disease. Sequencing used peripheral blood mononuclear cells (PBMCs), obtained when the disease was refractory, from a patient treated with antithyroid drugs. The DNA for the CDR3 is TGTGCCAGCAGCCAAGAGGGACAGAACTCCTACGAGCAGTACTTC. The encoded protein is CASSQEGQNSYEQYF.